The clone carrying this T cell receptor beta chain showed up just a few times. The protocol was immunoSEQ multiplex PCR, while the TCRdb copy is restricted to in-frame clones and leaves out a portion. The sample includes around 250,000 clones, around 81% seen only once; the top ten take approximately 1.8%. The source of the sample is a study of blood T cell repertoires in COVID-19. Study background: Sites in the United States, Italy and Spain provided acute and convalescent COVID-19 samples.

This CDR3 region has 14 residues. Germline lookup yields CDR1 LNHDA and CDR2 SQIVND (reference sequence). Trimming cost V 6 bases and J 4 bases, with 13 bases left between them. The source material was peripheral blood. This chain uses TRBV19 with TRBJ2-1; D unclear. This sequence originates from a young man who had recovered from COVID-19. The CDR3 region is CASSQSGTYNEQFF. DNA of the CDR3: TGTGCCAGTAGCCAGTCAGGAACTTACAATGAGCAGTTCTTC.